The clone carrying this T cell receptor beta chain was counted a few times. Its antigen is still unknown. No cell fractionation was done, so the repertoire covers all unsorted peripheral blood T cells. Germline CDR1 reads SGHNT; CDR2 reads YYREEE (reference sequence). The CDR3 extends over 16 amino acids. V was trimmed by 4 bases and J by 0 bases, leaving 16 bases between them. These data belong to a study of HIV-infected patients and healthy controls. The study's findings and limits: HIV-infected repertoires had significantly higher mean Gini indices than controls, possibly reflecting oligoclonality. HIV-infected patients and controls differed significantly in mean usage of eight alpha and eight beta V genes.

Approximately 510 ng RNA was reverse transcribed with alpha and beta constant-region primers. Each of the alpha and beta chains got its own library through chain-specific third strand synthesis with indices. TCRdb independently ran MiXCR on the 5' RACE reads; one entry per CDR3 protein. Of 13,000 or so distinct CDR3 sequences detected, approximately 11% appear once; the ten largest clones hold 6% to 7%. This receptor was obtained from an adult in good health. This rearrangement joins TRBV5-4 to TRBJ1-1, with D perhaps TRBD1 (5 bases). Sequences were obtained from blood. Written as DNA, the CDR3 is TGTGCCAGCAGCCCTTTCCAGGGAATCATGAACACTGAAGCTTTCTTT. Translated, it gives CASSPFQGIMNTEAFF.